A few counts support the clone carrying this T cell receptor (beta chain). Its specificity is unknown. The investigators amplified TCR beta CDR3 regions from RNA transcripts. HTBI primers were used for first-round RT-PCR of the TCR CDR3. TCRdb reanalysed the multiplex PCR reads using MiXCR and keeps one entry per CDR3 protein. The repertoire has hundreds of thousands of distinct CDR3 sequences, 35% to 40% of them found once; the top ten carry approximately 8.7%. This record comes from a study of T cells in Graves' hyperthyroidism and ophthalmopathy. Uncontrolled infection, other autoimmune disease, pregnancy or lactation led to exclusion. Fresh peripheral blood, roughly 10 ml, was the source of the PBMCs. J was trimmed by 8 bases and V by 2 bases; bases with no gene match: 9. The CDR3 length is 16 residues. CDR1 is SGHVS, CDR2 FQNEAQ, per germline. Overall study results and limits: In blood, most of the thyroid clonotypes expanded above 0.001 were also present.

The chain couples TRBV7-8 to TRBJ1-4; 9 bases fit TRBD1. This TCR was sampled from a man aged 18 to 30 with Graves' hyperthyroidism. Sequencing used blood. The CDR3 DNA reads TGTGCCAGCAGCTTAAGCGGACAGGGGTTAATGGAAAAACTGTTTTTT. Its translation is CASSLSGQGLMEKLFF.